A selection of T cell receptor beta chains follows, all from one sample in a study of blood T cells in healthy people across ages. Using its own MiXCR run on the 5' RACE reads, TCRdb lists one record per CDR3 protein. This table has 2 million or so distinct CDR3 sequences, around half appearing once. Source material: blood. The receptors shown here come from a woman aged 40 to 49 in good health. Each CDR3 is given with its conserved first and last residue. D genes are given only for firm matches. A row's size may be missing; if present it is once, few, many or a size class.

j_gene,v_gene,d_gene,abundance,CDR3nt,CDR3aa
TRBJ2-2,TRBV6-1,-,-,TGTGCCAGCAGTGAGCGTGCAGTGAACACCGGGGAGCTGTTTTTT,CASSERAVNTGELFF
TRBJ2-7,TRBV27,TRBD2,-,TGTGCCAGCAGTCCAGGGACTAGCGGGGTCTCCTACGAGCAGTACTTC,CASSPGTSGVSYEQYF
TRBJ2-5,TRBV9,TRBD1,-,TGTGCCAGCAGCGTGGCACAGGGGTACCAAGAGACCCAGTACTTC,CASSVAQGYQETQYF
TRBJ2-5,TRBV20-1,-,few,TGCAGTGCTCCTGTGAGAAATGGGGAGACCCAGTACTTC,CSAPVRNGETQYF
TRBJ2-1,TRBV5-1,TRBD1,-,TGCGCCAGCAGCGCCGGGACAGGAGCCTACAATGAGCAGATCTTC,CASSAGTGAYNEQIF
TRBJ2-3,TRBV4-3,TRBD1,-,TGCGCCAGCAGCCAAGATCGATGGGACAGGGCAACAGATACGCAGTATTTT,CASSQDRWDRATDTQYF
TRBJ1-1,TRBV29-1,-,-,TGCAGCGTTGCATCTTTGGCACCCTTTGAAGCTTTCTTT,CSVASLAPFEAFF
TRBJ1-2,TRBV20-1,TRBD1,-,TGCAGTGCTGACCGGGACAGACAGTTCTATGGCTACACCTTC,CSADRDRQFYGYTF
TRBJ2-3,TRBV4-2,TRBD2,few,TGTGCCAGCAGCCAAGATTTGGCTAGCGGGGGGGATACGCAGTATTTT,CASSQDLASGGDTQYF
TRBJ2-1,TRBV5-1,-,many,TGTGCCAGCAGCACAGGACTTCCAAATGAGCAGTTCTTC,CASSTGLPNEQFF
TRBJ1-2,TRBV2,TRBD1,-,TGTGCCAGCAGTGAAGCGGGGACAGTAACTAACTATGGCTACACCTTC,CASSEAGTVTNYGYTF
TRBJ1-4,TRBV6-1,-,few,TGTGCCAGCAGTGAAAGGGGGGGGGCTGAAAAACTGTTTTTT,CASSERGGAEKLFF
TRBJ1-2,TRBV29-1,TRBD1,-,TGCAGCGTTGAAGATAGGGGGGACAGACACTATGGCTACACCTTC,CSVEDRGDRHYGYTF
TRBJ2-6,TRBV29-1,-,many,TGCAGCGTTGTGGACGACGGGGCTGGGGCCAACGTCCTGACTTTC,CSVVDDGAGANVLTF
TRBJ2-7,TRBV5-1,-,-,TGCGCCAGCAGCCATGTAGCCTACGAACAGTACTTC,CASSHVAYEQYF
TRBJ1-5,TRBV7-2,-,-,TGTGCCAGCAGCTTAGGGGGCTCGAATCCCCAGCATTTT,CASSLGGSNPQHF
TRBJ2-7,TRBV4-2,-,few,TGTGCCAGCAGCCAAGCCTCGGGCAGCTCCTACGAGCAGTACTTC,CASSQASGSSYEQYF
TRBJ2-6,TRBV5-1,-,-,TGCGCCAGCAGCCTCCTGGGGCACGGTGGATTCTCCAGCTCTGGGGCCAACGTCCTGACTTTC,CASSLLGHGGFSSSGANVLTF
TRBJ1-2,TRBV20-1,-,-,TGCAGTGCTAGAGATTTAGACAGTGAAAACTATGGCTACACCTTC,CSARDLDSENYGYTF
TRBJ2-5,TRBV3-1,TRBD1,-,TGTGCCAGCAGCCGAAACAGGGGTTTTGAGACCCAGTACTTC,CASSRNRGFETQYF
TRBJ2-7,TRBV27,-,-,TGTGCCAGCAGTTTTGGTATTGGCTACGAGCAGTACTTC,CASSFGIGYEQYF
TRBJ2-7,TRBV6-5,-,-,TGTGCCAGCAGTTTGGAACCGACAGTCCCCTACGAGCAGTACTTC,CASSLEPTVPYEQYF
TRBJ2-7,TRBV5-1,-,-,TGCGCCAGCAGCTTGGTGACAGGCCGGGGGAACGAGCAGTACTTC,CASSLVTGRGNEQYF
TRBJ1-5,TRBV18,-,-,TGTGCCAGCTCACCACTAGCAGGTCGGGATCAGCCCCAGCATTTT,CASSPLAGRDQPQHF
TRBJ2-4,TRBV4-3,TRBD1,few,TGCGCCAGCAGCCAAGAGGAGGTGATAGGGGGCGCAAAAAACATTCAGTACTTC,CASSQEEVIGGAKNIQYF
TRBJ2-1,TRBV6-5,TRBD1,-,TGTGCCAGCAGTCACGACAGGGGGCTTAGTAGGAATGAGCAGTTCTTC,CASSHDRGLSRNEQFF
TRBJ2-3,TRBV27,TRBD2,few,TGTGCCAGCAGCGCGGGGGGCTTTACGGGAGGAGATACGCAGTATTTT,CASSAGGFTGGDTQYF
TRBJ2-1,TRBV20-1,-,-,TGCAAGGGACTCACCTACAATGAGCAGTTCTTC,CKGLTYNEQFF
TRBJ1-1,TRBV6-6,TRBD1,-,TGTGCCCACCAGGTGGAGGGGGCGCAAAGGAACACTGAAGCTTTCTTT,CAHQVEGAQRNTEAFF
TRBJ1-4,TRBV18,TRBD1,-,TGTGCCAGCTCACCGTGGACAGGTGAAAAACTGTTTTTT,CASSPWTGEKLFF
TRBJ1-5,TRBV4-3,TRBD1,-,TGCGCCAGCAGCCAGGGGACAGGGGGCGGCCAGCCCCAGCATTTT,CASSQGTGGGQPQHF
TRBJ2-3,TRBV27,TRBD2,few,TGTGCCAGCAGCTCCCTCGGGAGGCTACGAGATGTGGGAGATACGCAGTATTTT,CASSSLGRLRDVGDTQYF
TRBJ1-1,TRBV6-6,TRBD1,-,TGTGCCAGCAGTTACTCTGGGACAGGATCCACTGAAGCTTTCTTT,CASSYSGTGSTEAFF
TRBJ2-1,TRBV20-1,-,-,TGCAGTGCTAGAGCAGGGGCCACCGTCAATGAGCAGTTCTTC,CSARAGATVNEQFF
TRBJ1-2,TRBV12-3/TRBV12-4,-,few,TGTGCCAGCGGACAGTATGGCTACACCTTC,CASGQYGYTF
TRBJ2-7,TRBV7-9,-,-,TGTGCCAGCAGCTCCCTTAAGGACGGCCCCCCCTACGAGCAGTACTTC,CASSSLKDGPPYEQYF
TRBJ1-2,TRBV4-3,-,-,TGCGCCAGCAGCCAAGAAGCGATCGGTGGAGGGGATGGCTACACCTTC,CASSQEAIGGGDGYTF